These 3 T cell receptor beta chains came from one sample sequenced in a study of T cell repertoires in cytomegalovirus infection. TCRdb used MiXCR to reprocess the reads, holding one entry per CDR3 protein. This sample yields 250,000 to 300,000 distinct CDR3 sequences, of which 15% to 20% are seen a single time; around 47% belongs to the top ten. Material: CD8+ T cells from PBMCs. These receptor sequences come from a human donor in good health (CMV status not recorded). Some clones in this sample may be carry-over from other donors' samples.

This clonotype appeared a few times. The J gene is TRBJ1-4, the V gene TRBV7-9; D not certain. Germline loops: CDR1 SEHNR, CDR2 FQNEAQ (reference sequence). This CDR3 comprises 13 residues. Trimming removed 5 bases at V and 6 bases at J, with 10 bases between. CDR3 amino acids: CASSEQRDEKLFF. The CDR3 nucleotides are TGTGCCAGCAGCGAACAGCGGGATGAAAAACTGTTTTTT. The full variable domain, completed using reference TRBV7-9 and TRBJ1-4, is DTGVSQNPRHKITKRGQNVTFRCDPISEHNRLYWYRQTLGQGPEFLTYFQNEAQLEKSRLLSDRFSAERPKGSFSTLEIQRTEQGDSAMYLCASSEQRDEKLFFGSGTQLSVL.

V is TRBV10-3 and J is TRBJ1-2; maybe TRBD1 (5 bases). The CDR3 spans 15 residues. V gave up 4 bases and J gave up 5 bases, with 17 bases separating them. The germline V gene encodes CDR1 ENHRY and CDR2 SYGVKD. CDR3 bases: TGTGCCATCAGTGTTTGGCTGGGGGAGTGGTATGGCTACACCTTC. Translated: CAISVWLGEWYGYTF.

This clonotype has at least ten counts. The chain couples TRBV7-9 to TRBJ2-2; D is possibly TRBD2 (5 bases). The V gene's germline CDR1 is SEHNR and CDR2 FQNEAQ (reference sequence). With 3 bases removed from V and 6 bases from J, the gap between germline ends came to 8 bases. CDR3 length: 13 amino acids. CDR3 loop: CASSFGEPGELFF. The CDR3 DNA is TGTGCCAGCAGCTTCGGGGAGCCCGGGGAGCTGTTTTTT. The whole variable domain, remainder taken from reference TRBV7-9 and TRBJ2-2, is DTGVSQNPRHKITKRGQNVTFRCDPISEHNRLYWYRQTLGQGPEFLTYFQNEAQLEKSRLLSDRFSAERPKGSFSTLEIQRTEQGDSAMYLCASSFGEPGELFFGEGSRLTVL.